This is a list of T cell receptor beta chains from one sample in a study of cytomegalovirus exposure and HLA in healthy donors. Sequenced by immunoSEQ multiplex PCR; TCRdb stores in-frame clones only, minus some. The sample has 120,000 or so clones; approximately 92% are singletons. Sequenced: PBMCs. These receptors all stem from a woman aged 18-29 years in good health and CMV-seronegative. CDR3s include the opening cysteine and the closing phenylalanine or tryptophan. The D gene is left open where the match is weak. Only some rows state a clone size, as once, few, many or a class for expanded clones.

TRBV5-5	TRBD2	-	TRBJ2-3	TGTGCCAGCAGCTTGGCCCCAGCGGGGTCCGGAGATACGCAGTATTTT	CASSLAPAGSGDTQYF
TRBV7-9	-	-	TRBJ1-3	TGTGCCAGCGGGACAACCTCTGGAAACACCATATATTTT	CASGTTSGNTIYF
TRBV4-2	-	-	TRBJ2-7	TGTGCCAGCAGCCAAGAGTTGGGAGACGCATCCTACGAGCAGTACTTC	CASSQELGDASYEQYF
TRBV28	-	-	TRBJ2-2	TGTGCCAGCACCCTCGGGGGGAACACCGGGGAGCTGTTTTTT	CASTLGGNTGELFF
TRBV9	TRBD1	-	TRBJ2-7	TGTGCCAGCAGCGTAGGGACAGGAACCTACGAGCAGTACTTC	CASSVGTGTYEQYF
TRBV6-5	-	-	TRBJ1-1	TGTGCCAGCGGCCGGCACCAGGACACTGAAGCTTTCTTT	CASGRHQDTEAFF
TRBV2	-	-	TRBJ2-3	TGTGCCAGCAGTGAAGGTGGGGGCCCTGCTGAAGATACGCAGTATTTT	CASSEGGGPAEDTQYF
TRBV7-9	TRBD2	-	TRBJ2-5	TGTGCCAGCAGCAGGGGGGGACTAGCGGAAGAGACCCAGTACTTC	CASSRGGLAEETQYF
TRBV28	-	-	TRBJ1-2	TGTGCCAGCAGGCGGACGGGGAGCAACTATGGCTACACCTTC	CASRRTGSNYGYTF
TRBV4-3	TRBD2	once	TRBJ2-1	TGCGCCAGCAGCCAAGAGGGCTTTAGCGGGAGGGCCGATAGATACAATGAGCAGTTCTTC	CASSQEGFSGRADRYNEQFF
TRBV2	-	-	TRBJ2-7	TGTGCCAGCAGTAGAGATCCCGAGGTAGCTGCCGAGCAGTACTTC	CASSRDPEVAAEQYF
TRBV6-5	TRBD2	-	TRBJ2-3	TGTGCCAGCAGCGCCGGACTAGCCTCGGCAGATACGCAGTATTTT	CASSAGLASADTQYF
TRBV7-2	-	-	TRBJ1-5	TGTGCCAGCAGCTTAGTCTCCAAGGGGCTAATCCCTCCCCAGCATTTT	CASSLVSKGLIPPQHF
TRBV4-2	TRBD2	-	TRBJ2-1	TGTGCCAGCAGCCAAGATCTAGGTAGCGGGATCCGGAATGAGCAGTTCTTC	CASSQDLGSGIRNEQFF
TRBV18	TRBD1	-	TRBJ1-4	TGTGCCAGCTCACTCGACAGGGGGCTCAATGAAAAACTGTTTTTT	CASSLDRGLNEKLFF
TRBV5-6	-	-	TRBJ1-1	TGTGCCAGCAGCTCAAGACAGTCACTTGAAGCTTTCTTT	CASSSRQSLEAFF
TRBV25-1	-	once	TRBJ2-2	TGTGCCAGCAGTGAACAGAACACCGGGGAGCTGTTTTTT	CASSEQNTGELFF
TRBV5-4	-	-	TRBJ2-5	TGTGCCAGCAGCTTGGCCGACACGGGAAAGGAGACCCAGTACTTC	CASSLADTGKETQYF
TRBV28	-	-	TRBJ2-3	TGTGCCAGCAGTCCCAGCCAGGGAAGCAATTACACAGATACGCAGTATTTT	CASSPSQGSNYTDTQYF
TRBV10-1	-	-	TRBJ2-3	TGCGCCAGCAGTGAGCCCGACAGGCCAGATACGCAGTATTTT	CASSEPDRPDTQYF
TRBV7-9	TRBD1	-	TRBJ1-6	TGTGCCAGCAGCCTCCAGACAGGGGGTAATTCACCCCTCCACTTT	CASSLQTGGNSPLHF
TRBV10-3	TRBD1	-	TRBJ1-2	TGTGCCATCAGTGAGTCCGCGGGACAGTTTAACTATGGCTACACCTTC	CAISESAGQFNYGYTF
TRBV28	TRBD2	-	TRBJ2-7	TGTGCCAGCAGTGGACTAGCGGGAGGCGAGCAGTACTTC	CASSGLAGGEQYF
TRBV19	TRBD1	-	TRBJ2-1	TGTGCCAGTAGTGGGTTAACGGGACAGGGGAACAATGAGCAGTTCTTC	CASSGLTGQGNNEQFF
TRBV4-3	-	-	TRBJ2-3	TGCGCCAGCAGCCAAGATTCATGGCGGGTAGACACAGATACGCAGTATTTT	CASSQDSWRVDTDTQYF
TRBV6-5	TRBD1	-	TRBJ1-5	TGTGCCAGCAGGTCGACAGGGCTGGAGCAGCCCCAGCATTTT	CASRSTGLEQPQHF
TRBV4-3	TRBD2	-	TRBJ2-1	TGCGCCAGCAGCCAAGATCACCCCCTAGCGGCACTACCCTACAATGAGCAGTTCTTC	CASSQDHPLAALPYNEQFF
TRBV9	TRBD2	-	TRBJ2-1	TGTGCCAGCAGCGTAGTGGCTAGCGGGGGGGCTGGTAATGAGCAGTTCTTC	CASSVVASGGAGNEQFF
TRBV11-2	-	-	TRBJ2-5	TGTGCCAGCAGCCCTATGGAGTTCGGTGGAGAGACCCAGTACTTC	CASSPMEFGGETQYF
TRBV30	TRBD1	-	TRBJ1-6	TGTGCCTGGAGTGGACAGGGCAATTCACCCCTCCACTTT	CAWSGQGNSPLHF
TRBV2	TRBD2	-	TRBJ2-1	TGTGCCAGCAGTGAAGCTCGGGCTAGCGGGGGGCCGGGGGCCTACAATGAGCAGTTCTTC	CASSEARASGGPGAYNEQFF
TRBV18	-	-	TRBJ2-7	TGTGCCAGCTCTTACGGACAGAACTACGAGCAGTACTTC	CASSYGQNYEQYF
TRBV7-9	-	-	TRBJ1-4	TGTGCCAGCAGCCTAAGATCGGCAGGGAATGAAAAACTGTTTTTT	CASSLRSAGNEKLFF
TRBV6-1	-	-	TRBJ2-1	TGTGCCAGCAGTGATTGGGGGGGCACGTTGGATGAGCAGTTCTTC	CASSDWGGTLDEQFF
TRBV11-2	-	-	TRBJ2-5	TGTGCCAGCAGCTTAGAGAGAGGAAGAGAGACCCAGTACTTC	CASSLERGRETQYF
TRBV19	TRBD2	-	TRBJ2-3	TGTGCCAGTGAAATGACTAGCGGCCGCACAGATACGCAGTATTTT	CASEMTSGRTDTQYF
TRBV9	-	-	TRBJ2-2	TGTGCCAGCAGCGGCGGAGGCGGAGTGAACACCGGGGAGCTGTTTTTT	CASSGGGGVNTGELFF
TRBV28	-	-	TRBJ2-3	TGTGCCAGCAGTTTCCTCGGAGGCCGGGGAGATACGCAGTATTTT	CASSFLGGRGDTQYF
TRBV15	TRBD2	-	TRBJ2-2	TGTGCCACCAGCCACCCGCGGCAGCGGGGGGGCAAAACCGGGGAGCTGTTTTTT	CATSHPRQRGGKTGELFF
TRBV9	TRBD1	-	TRBJ1-6	TGTGCCAGCAGCGCCCGACAGGGGAATTCACCCCTCCACTTT	CASSARQGNSPLHF
TRBV7-8	-	-	TRBJ1-5	TGTGCCAGCAGCTTAGTTGGGGGGACTAGTCAGCCCCAGCATTTT	CASSLVGGTSQPQHF
TRBV30	-	-	TRBJ2-3	TGTGCCTGGAGTCTGGGTCCTAGTGATACGCAGTATTTT	CAWSLGPSDTQYF